The entry below gives a single T cell receptor beta chain sequence along with its context. This sample was taken from a study of blood T cells in healthy people across ages. A second PCR of about 6 to 11 cycles used a sample-barcoded 5' primer and a J-beta primer mix. One entry per CDR3 protein results from TCRdb running MiXCR on the 5' RACE reads. The sample contains about 1.5 million distinct CDR3 sequences, approximately 42% of which appear only once. Specimen: blood. This clonotype originated in a woman under 30 in good health.

The DNA of the CDR3 is TGTGCCAGCAGACCGAGGGGGCCGGGTGGCTACACCTTC. It translates to CASRPRGPGGYTF. The chain links TRBV27 to TRBJ1-2, with 7 positions matching TRBD1. The CDR3 is 13 residues long. V dropped 6 bases and J dropped 7; count of bases not matched to a gene: 8. From germline, CDR1 is MNHEY and CDR2 SMNVEV (reference sequence).